One T cell receptor beta chain is described in this entry. Its matching antigen is unknown. This specimen comes from a study of T cells in narcolepsy. On the study more broadly: Healthy controls were enrolled alongside patients with narcolepsy type 1 or type 2.

Overall study findings and caveats: In some patient and control memory CD4+ samples, autoreactive clones were absent. Healthy controls reportedly lacked the autoreactive clonotypes serially found in patients' blood. Same-patient CSF and blood CD4+ T cell clonotypes included HCRT-specific and TRIB2-specific autoreactive ones.

The repertoire was sequenced with immunoSEQ multiplex PCR; TCRdb's copy has only in-frame clones and lacks some. The sample includes about 43,000 clones, around 88% of them seen just once. Trimming pared 5 bases from V and 8 bases from J, leaving 9 bases between. This CDR3 region has 12 residues. Per the germline V gene, CDR1 is LNHDA and CDR2 is SQIVND (reference sequence). V is TRBV19 and J is TRBJ1-4; D is unclear. Sequenced: CD45RA- memory CD4+ T cells from PBMCs. This clonotype was obtained from a human donor with narcolepsy. This chain's CDR3 is CASSSRREKLFF. Written as DNA, the CDR3 is TGTGCCAGTAGTTCAAGAAGGGAAAAACTGTTTTTT.